This TCR beta chain derives from a study of blood T cell repertoires in COVID-19. This CDR3 is built from 13 residues. The V end lost 0 bases, the J end lost 7 bases, and 6 bases lay between the germline ends. CDR1 and CDR2 (germline): LNHDA, SQIVND (reference sequence). The table came from immunoSEQ multiplex PCR; TCRdb's copy has only in-frame clones and leaves some out. The sample includes 200,000 to 250,000 clones, about 85% of them seen just once. The V call is TRBV19, the J call TRBJ1-4; no clear D gene. The sample was PBMCs or T cells enriched from blood (not recorded which). The sequence came from a man aged 30-40 years who had recovered from COVID-19. The CDR3 spells CASSIDRGEKLFF. For the CDR3, the DNA is TGTGCCAGTAGTATAGATCGAGGTGAAAAACTGTTTTTT.